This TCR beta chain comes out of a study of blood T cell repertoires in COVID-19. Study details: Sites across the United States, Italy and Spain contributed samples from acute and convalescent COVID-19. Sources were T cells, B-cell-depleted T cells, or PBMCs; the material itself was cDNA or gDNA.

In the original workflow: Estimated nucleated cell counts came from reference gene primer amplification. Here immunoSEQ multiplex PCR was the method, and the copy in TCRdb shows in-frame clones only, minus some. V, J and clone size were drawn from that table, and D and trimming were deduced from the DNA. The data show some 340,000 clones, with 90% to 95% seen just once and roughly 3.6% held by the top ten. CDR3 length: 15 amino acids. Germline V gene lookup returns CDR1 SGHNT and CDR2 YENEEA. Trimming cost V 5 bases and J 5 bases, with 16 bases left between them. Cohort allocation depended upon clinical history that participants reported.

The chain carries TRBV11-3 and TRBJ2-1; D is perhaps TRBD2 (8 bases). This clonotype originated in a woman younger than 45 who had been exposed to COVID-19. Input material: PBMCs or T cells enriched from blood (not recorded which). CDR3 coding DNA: TGTGCCAGCAGCCCGGGAGGGGGCGCACACAATGAGCAGTTCTTC. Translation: CASSPGGGAHNEQFF.